The clone carrying this T cell receptor (beta chain) turned up a few times. Its antigen is unknown. Primed by a sample-barcoded 5' primer and a J-beta primer mix, a second PCR proceeded for roughly 6 to 12 cycles. From the 5' RACE reads, TCRdb called clonotypes with MiXCR, one entry per CDR3 protein. The sample yields about 570,000 distinct CDR3 sequences, roughly 28% seen once. The data were obtained in a study of blood T cells in healthy people across ages. Notes on the study in general: Expanded clonotype changes were possibly confounded by unknown donor CMV status. Unsorted PBMC material precluded a definitive naive versus antigen-experienced comparison.

The CDR3 length is 13 residues. The ends were cut back, 3 bases at V and 1 base at J, with 7 bases in the middle. This rearrangement joins TRBV12-3 or TRBV12-4 to TRBJ2-7, with D uncertain. This sequence originates from a woman between 65 and 79 years old in good health. Specimen: blood. The CDR3 region is CASSFGQSYEQYF. In DNA form, the CDR3 reads TGTGCCAGCAGTTTCGGCCAGTCCTACGAGCAGTACTTC.